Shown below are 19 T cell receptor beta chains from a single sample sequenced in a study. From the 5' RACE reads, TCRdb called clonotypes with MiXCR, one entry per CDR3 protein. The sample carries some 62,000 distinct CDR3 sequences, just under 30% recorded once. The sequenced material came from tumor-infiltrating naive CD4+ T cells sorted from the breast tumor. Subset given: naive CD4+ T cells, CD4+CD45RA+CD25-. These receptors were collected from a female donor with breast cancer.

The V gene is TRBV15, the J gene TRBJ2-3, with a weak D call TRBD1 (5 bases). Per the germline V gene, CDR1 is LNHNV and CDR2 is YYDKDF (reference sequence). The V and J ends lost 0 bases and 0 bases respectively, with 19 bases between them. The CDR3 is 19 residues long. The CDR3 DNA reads TGTGCCACCAGCAGAGATCCGGCAGTTTGGGGCGAGAGCACAGATACGCAGTATTTT. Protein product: CATSRDPAVWGESTDTQYF.

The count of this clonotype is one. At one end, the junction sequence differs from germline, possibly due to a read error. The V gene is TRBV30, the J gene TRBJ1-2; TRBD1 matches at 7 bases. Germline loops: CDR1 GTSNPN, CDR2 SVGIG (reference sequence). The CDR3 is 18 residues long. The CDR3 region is CARSVRSGTERKNYGYTF. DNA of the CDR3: TGTGCCCGGAGTGTACGGTCCGGGACAGAAAGAAAAAACTATGGCTACACCTTC.

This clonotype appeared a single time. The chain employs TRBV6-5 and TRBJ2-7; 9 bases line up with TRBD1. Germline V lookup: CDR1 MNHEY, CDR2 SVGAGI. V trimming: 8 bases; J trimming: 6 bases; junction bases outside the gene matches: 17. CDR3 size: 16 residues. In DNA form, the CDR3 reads TGTGCCAGCTCCAGGGGGACAGGGCCCTTTTCCGGCGAGCAGTACTTC. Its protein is CASSRGTGPFSGEQYF.

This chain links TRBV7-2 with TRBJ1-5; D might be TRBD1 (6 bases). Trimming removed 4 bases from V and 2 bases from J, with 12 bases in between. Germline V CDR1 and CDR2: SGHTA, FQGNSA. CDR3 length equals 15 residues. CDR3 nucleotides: TGTGCCAGCAGCTCCCAGGGGAGAGGCAATCAGCCCCAGCATTTT. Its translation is CASSSQGRGNQPQHF.

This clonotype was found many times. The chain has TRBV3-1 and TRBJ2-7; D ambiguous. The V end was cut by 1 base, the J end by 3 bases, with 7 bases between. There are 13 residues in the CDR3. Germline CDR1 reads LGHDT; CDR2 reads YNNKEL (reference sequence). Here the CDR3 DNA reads TGTGCCAGCAGCCAAGTGGACGGCTACGAGCAGTACTTC. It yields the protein CASSQVDGYEQYF.

The CDR3 loop reads CASSLDGHTQYF. The CDR3 coding sequence is TGTGCCAGCAGCTTAGACGGCCATACGCAGTATTTT. The chain couples TRBV11-3 to TRBJ2-3; D uncertain. The germline V gene has CDR1 SGHNT and CDR2 YENEEA. There are 12 residues in the CDR3. The V and J ends lost 0 bases and 7 bases respectively, with 5 bases between them.

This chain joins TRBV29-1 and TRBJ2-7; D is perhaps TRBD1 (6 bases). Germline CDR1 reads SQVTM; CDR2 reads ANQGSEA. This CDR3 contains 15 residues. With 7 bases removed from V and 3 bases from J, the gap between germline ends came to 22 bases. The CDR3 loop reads CSALPAGASYYEQYF. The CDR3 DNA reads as TGCAGCGCCCTGCCGGCAGGGGCATCCTACTACGAGCAGTACTTC.

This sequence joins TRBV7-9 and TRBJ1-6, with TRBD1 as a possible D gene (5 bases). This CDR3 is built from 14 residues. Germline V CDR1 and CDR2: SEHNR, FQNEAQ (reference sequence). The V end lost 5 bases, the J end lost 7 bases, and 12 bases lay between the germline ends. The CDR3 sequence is CASSPGTRNSPLHF. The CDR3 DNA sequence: TGTGCCAGCAGCCCTGGGACTAGAAATTCACCCCTCCACTTT.

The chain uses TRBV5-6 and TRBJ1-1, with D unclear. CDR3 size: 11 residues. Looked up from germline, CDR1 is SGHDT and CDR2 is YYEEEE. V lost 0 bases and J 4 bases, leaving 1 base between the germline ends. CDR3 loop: CASSLATEAFF. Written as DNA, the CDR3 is TGTGCCAGCAGCTTGGCCACTGAAGCTTTCTTT.

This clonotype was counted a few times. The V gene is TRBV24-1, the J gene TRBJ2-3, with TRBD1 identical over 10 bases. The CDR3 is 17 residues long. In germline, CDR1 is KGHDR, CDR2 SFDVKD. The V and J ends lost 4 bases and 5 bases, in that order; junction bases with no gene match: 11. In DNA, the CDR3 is TGTGCCACCAGTGAACATCCGGGACAGGGGCGGGGAGATACGCAGTATTTT. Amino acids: CATSEHPGQGRGDTQYF.

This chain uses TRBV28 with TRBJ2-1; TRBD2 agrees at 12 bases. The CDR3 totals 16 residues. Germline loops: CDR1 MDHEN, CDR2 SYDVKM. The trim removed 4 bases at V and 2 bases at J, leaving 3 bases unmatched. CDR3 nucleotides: TGTGCCAGCAGTTCGGCTAGCGGGAGGGCCTACAATGAGCAGTTCTTC. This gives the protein CASSSASGRAYNEQFF.

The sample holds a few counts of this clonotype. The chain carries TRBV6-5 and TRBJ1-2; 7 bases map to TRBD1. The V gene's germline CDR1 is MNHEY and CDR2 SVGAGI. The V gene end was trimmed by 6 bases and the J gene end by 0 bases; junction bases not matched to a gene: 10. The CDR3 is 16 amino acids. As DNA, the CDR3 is TGTGCCAGCAGGCCTCGACAGGGTTCAGCTAACTATGGCTACACCTTC. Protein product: CASRPRQGSANYGYTF.

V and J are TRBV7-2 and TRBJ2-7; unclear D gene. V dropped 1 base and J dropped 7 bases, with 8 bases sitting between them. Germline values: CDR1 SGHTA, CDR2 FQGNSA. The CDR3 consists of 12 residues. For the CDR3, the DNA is TGTGCCAGCAGCTTAGAAATCGGGGAGCAGTACTTC. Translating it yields CASSLEIGEQYF.

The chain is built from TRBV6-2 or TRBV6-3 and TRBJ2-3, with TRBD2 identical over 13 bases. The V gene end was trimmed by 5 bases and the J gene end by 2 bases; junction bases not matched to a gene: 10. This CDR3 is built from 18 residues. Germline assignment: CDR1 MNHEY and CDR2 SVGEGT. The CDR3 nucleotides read TGTGCCAGCAGTCAGGACACGGGACTAGCGGGAATCACAGATACGCAGTATTTT. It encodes CASSQDTGLAGITDTQYF.

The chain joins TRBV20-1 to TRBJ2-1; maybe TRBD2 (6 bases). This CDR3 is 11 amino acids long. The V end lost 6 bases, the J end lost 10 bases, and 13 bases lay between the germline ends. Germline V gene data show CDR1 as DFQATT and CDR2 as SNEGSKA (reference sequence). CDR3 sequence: CSAAKREEQFF. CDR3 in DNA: TGCAGTGCCGCTAAACGGGAGGAGCAGTTCTTC.

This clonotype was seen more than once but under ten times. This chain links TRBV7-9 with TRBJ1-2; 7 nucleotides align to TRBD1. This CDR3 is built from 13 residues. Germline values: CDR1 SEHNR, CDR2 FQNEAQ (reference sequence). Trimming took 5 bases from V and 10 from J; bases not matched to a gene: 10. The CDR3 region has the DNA TGTGCCAGCAGCCCCAGACCGGACAGGTTCTACACCTTC. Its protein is CASSPRPDRFYTF.

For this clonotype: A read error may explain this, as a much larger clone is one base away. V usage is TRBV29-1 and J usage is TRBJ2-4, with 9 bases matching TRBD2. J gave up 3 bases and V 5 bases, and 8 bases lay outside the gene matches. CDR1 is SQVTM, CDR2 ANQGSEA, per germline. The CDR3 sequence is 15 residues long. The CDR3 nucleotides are TGCAGCGTTTTTGGACTAGCGCCTCACAAAAACATTCAGTACTTC. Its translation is CSVFGLAPHKNIQYF. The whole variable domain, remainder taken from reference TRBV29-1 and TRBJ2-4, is SAVISQKPSRDICQRGTSLTIQCQVDSQVTMMFWYRQQPGQSLTLIATANQGSEATYESGFVIDKFPISRPNLTFSTLTVSNMSPEDSSIYLCSVFGLAPHKNIQYFGAGTRLSVL.

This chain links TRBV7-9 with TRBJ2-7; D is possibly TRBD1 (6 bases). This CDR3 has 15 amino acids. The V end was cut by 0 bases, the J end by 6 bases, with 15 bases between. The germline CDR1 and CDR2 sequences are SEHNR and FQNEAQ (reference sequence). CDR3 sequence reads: CASSLATGSASEQYF. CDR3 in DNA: TGTGCCAGCAGCTTAGCAACAGGGTCGGCATCCGAGCAGTACTTC.

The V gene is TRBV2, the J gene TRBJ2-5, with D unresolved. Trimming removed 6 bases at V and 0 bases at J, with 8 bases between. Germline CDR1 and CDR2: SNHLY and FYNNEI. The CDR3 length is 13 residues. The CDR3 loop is CASSFLNQETQYF. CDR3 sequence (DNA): TGTGCCAGCAGCTTTCTGAACCAAGAGACCCAGTACTTC.